The clone carrying this T cell receptor beta chain was observed a single time. Other DNA sequences in this specimen translate into the identical CDR3. These data are taken from a study of blood T cell repertoires in COVID-19. On the study more broadly: Researchers got acute and convalescent COVID-19 samples from the United States, Italy and Spain. T cells, B-cell-depleted T cells, or PBMCs supplied cDNA or gDNA.

Methods used by the authors: Amplified reference gene primers provided the basis for estimating nucleated cell counts. Repertoires were generated with immunoSEQ multiplex PCR, while TCRdb's copy carries only in-frame clones and drops some. The V and J calls and the clone size are those of that table, but D and trimming were determined from the DNA. The table has some 220,000 clones, less than 85% seen once. CDR1 and CDR2 from the germline V gene are GTSNPN and SVGIG (reference sequence). This CDR3 comprises 13 residues. V was shortened by 0 bases and J by 2 bases, with 7 bases between the two germline ends.

This receptor was taken from a woman between 65 and 79 years old with acute or convalescent COVID-19. This rearrangement joins TRBV30 to TRBJ1-1, with D perhaps matching TRBD1 (5 bases). The sample taken for sequencing was peripheral blood. The CDR3: CAWSVQVNTEAFF. CDR3 DNA: TGTGCCTGGAGTGTACAGGTTAACACTGAAGCTTTCTTT.